This T cell receptor beta chain was recorded in a study of radiotherapy plus CTLA-4 blockade in lung cancer. Study overall: Patients showed objective responses in 15% to 20% of cases, and disease control was achieved by under 40%. Study outcomes and limitations: After radiotherapy and ipilimumab, tumor-derived clones expanded in peripheral blood.

Each patient with chemo-refractory metastatic non-small-cell lung cancer was treated with focal radiation plus CTLA-4 blockade using ipilimumab. Comment on this clone: As yet, its antigen is unknown.

Per germline, CDR1 SGHRS and CDR2 YFSETQ. Trimming pared 2 bases from V and 1 base from J, leaving 10 bases between. The CDR3 runs to 15 residues. Using immunoSEQ multiplex PCR, the repertoire was profiled, and TCRdb retains in-frame clones only, with some absent. The sample contains 40,000 to 45,000 clones, roughly two thirds of which appear only once. The receptor was isolated from a human donor with non-small cell lung cancer who had a partial response to radiotherapy plus ipilimumab. The gene calls are TRBV5-1 and TRBJ2-4; the D gene is possibly TRBD1 (8 bases). The specimen was peripheral blood, collected from a patient treated with radiotherapy plus ipilimumab. CDR3 bases: TGCGCCAGCAGCTTACAGGGGGGGGCCAAAAACATTCAGTACTTC. Residues: CASSLQGGAKNIQYF. Complete variable domain (other parts from reference TRBV5-1 and TRBJ2-4): KAGVTQTPRYLIKTRGQQVTLSCSPISGHRSVSWYQQTPGQGLQFLFEYFSETQRNKGNFPGRFSGRQFSNSRSEMNVSTLELGDSALYLCASSLQGGAKNIQYFGAGTRLSVL.